Each of the 12 T cell receptor beta chains below was sequenced from the same sample in a study of T cells in Graves' hyperthyroidism and ophthalmopathy. Authors of the study amplified TCR beta CDR3 regions from RNA transcripts. TCR CDR3 regions were first amplified by RT-PCR with HTBI primers. TCRdb analysed the multiplex PCR reads with MiXCR anew, one entry per CDR3 protein. This sample carries some 300,000 distinct CDR3 sequences, roughly 15% of them seen once, and the ten largest clones take approximately 35%. The sample comprised blood. These receptors were obtained from a man between 25 and 39 years old with Graves' hyperthyroidism.

This clonotype was found once. This rearrangement joins TRBV28 to TRBJ2-7; no clear D. V was trimmed by 5 bases and J by 2 bases, leaving 13 bases between them. CDR3 size: 14 residues. Germline assignment: CDR1 MDHEN and CDR2 SYDVKM. CDR3 in amino acids: CASSSGSTPYEQYF. The CDR3 region has the DNA TGTGCCAGCAGTAGTGGTTCCACCCCCTACGAGCAGTACTTC.

This clonotype was seen many times. The V call is TRBV29-1, the J call TRBJ2-5; D is tentatively TRBD1 or TRBD2 (5 bases each). From germline, CDR1 is SQVTM and CDR2 ANQGSEA. V shed 4 bases and J shed 4 bases, with 13 bases lying between them. This CDR3 contains 13 residues. The CDR3, as DNA: TGCAGCGTTGGCCATAGAGGGGCAGAGACCCAGTACTTC. Amino acids: CSVGHRGAETQYF.

Details on this clonotype: A much larger clone lies one base from this, so it may be a read error. The rearrangement uses TRBV12-3 or TRBV12-4 and TRBJ2-1; 7 bases map to TRBD2. V lost 6 bases to trimming and J lost 13 bases; unmatched junction nucleotides: 15. This CDR3 has 14 residues. CDR3 in DNA: TGTGCCAGCAGGTCAAGTAGCGGGCAAGAGACCCAGTTCTTC. As protein: CASRSSSGQETQFF.

As for this clonotype: This may be a read error: a much more frequent sequence differs by one nucleotide. This CDR3 fails to terminate in the conserved phenylalanine or tryptophan, so it likely reflects a read error. V gene TRBV7-8 combines with J gene TRBJ1-1, with D perhaps TRBD1 (5 bases). CDR3 length: 12 residues. Trimming left V 5 bases short and J 7 bases short, with 11 bases between. CDR1 and CDR2 from the germline V gene are SGHVS and FQNEAQ. The CDR3 spells CASSPGRIEAFL. The DNA for the CDR3 is TGTGCCAGCAGCCCGGGACGGATTGAAGCTTTCCTT.

The gene calls are TRBV3-1 and TRBJ2-3; D may be TRBD1 (5 bases). This CDR3 is built from 14 residues. Looked up from germline, CDR1 is LGHDT and CDR2 is YNNKEL (reference sequence). Trimming removed 1 base from V and 4 bases from J, with 9 bases in between. The CDR3 reads CASSQAQGPDTQYF. The CDR3 nucleotides read TGTGCCAGCAGCCAAGCTCAGGGCCCAGATACGCAGTATTTT.

This clonotype was seen many times. The rearrangement links TRBV7-2 to TRBJ2-2; TRBD2 agrees at 13 bases. The CDR3 is 17 amino acids. The V and J ends lost 0 bases and 7 bases, in that order; junction bases with no gene match: 5. From germline, CDR1 is SGHTA and CDR2 FQGNSA. For the CDR3, the DNA is TGTGCCAGCAGCTTAGCTACTAGCGGGAGGGCAGGCGGGGAGCTGTTTTTT. Residues: CASSLATSGRAGGELFF.

This clonotype appeared many times. The gene calls are TRBV3-1 and TRBJ2-7, with 10 bases lining up with TRBD1. CDR3 length: 13 amino acids. Germline lookup yields CDR1 LGHDT and CDR2 YNNKEL (reference sequence). The J segment lost 6 bases and the V segment lost 4 bases, leaving 3 bases of the junction unmatched. The chain's CDR3 is CASSRRDRGEQYF. The CDR3 DNA follows: TGTGCCAGCAGCCGCCGGGACAGGGGCGAGCAGTACTTC.

This clonotype has only a few counts. V and J are TRBV24-1 and TRBJ1-3; D remains unclear. V was clipped by 3 bases and J by 3 bases, with 2 bases between them. Germline V gene lookup returns CDR1 KGHDR and CDR2 SFDVKD. CDR3 length: 12 residues. This CDR3 is CATSDIGNTIYF. The CDR3 DNA follows: TGTGCCACCAGTGATATTGGAAACACCATATATTTT.

The chain uses TRBV19 and TRBJ2-7, with 8 bases matching TRBD1. This CDR3 comprises 16 residues. CDR1 and CDR2 (germline): LNHDA, SQIVND (reference sequence). Germline trimming cut 7 bases from V and 4 bases from J; bases unmatched to any gene: 15. The CDR3 loop reads CASTLTYQGATYEQYF. The CDR3 DNA reads TGTGCCAGTACCCTCACCTACCAGGGGGCAACTTACGAGCAGTACTTC.

This clonotype was picked up many times. This chain joins TRBV30 and TRBJ1-2; no clear D. The ends were cut back, 0 bases at V and 8 bases at J, with 16 bases in the middle. The CDR3 consists of 14 residues. Germline V gives CDR1 GTSNPN, CDR2 SVGIG (reference sequence). The CDR3 region has the DNA TGTGCCTGGAGTGTAAAGGGATGGATGCGCGGCTACACCTTC. It yields the protein CAWSVKGWMRGYTF.

In its sample, this clonotype was seen a few times. The CDR3 coding sequence is TGTGCCAGCAGTGAAGGACCCGGTAGCTCCTACGAGCAGTACTTC. Residues: CASSEGPGSSYEQYF. The chain links TRBV6-1 to TRBJ2-7; D gene uncertain. The CDR3 totals 15 residues. Germline CDR1 reads MNHNS; CDR2 reads SASEGT. The germline V and J ends were trimmed by 1 base and 0 bases, with 10 bases remaining between them.

This clonotype was detected ten times or more. V usage is TRBV5-8 and J usage is TRBJ2-6; TRBD2 is a possible D gene (6 bases). CDR3 size: 15 residues. The ends were cut back, 5 bases at V and 0 bases at J, with 9 bases in the middle. Per the germline V gene, CDR1 is SGHTS and CDR2 is YDEGEE. The DNA for the CDR3 is TGTGCCAGCAGGGGGAGGAGCTCTGGGGCCAACGTCCTGACTTTC. Amino acids: CASRGRSSGANVLTF.